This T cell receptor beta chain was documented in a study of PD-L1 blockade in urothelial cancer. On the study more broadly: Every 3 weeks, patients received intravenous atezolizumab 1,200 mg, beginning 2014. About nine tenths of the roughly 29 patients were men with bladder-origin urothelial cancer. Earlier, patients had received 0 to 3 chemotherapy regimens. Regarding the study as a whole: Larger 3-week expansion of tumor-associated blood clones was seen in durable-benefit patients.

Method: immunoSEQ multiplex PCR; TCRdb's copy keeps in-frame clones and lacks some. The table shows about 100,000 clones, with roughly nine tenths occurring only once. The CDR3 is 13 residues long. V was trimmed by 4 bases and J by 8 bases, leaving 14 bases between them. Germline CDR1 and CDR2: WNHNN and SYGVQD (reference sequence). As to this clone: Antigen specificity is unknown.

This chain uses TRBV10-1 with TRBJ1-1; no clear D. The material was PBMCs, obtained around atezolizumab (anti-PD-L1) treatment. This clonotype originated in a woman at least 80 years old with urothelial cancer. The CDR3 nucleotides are TGCGCCAGCAGTGGACAAGTGGGTTTAGAAGCTTTCTTT. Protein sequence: CASSGQVGLEAFF.